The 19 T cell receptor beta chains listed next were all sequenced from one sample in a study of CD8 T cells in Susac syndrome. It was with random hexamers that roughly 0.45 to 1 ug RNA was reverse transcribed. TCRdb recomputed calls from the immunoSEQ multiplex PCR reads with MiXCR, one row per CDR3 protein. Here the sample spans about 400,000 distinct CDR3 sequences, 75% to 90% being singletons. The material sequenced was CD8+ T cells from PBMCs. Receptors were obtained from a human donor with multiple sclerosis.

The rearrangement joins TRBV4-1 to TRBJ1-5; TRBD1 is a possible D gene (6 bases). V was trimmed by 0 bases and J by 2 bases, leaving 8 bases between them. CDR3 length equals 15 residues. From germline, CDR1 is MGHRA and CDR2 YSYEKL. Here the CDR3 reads CASSQEGAGNQPQHF. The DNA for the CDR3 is TGCGCCAGCAGCCAAGAGGGGGCTGGCAATCAGCCCCAGCATTTT.

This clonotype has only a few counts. CDR3 loop: CASTLRGVDEKLFF. CDR3 nucleotides: TGTGCCAGCACCCTTCGAGGAGTGGATGAAAAACTGTTTTTT. This chain uses TRBV6-1 with TRBJ1-4; D unresolved. The V gene lost 7 bases and the J gene lost 6 bases, with 15 bases spanning the gap. The CDR3 spans 14 residues. Per the germline V gene, CDR1 is MNHNS and CDR2 is SASEGT.

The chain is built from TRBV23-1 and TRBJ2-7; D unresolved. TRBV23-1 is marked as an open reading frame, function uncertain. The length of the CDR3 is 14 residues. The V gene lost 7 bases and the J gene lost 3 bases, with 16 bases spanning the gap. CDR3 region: CASKEPPFRYEQYF. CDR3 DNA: TGCGCCAGCAAGGAACCCCCATTTCGCTACGAGCAGTACTTC.

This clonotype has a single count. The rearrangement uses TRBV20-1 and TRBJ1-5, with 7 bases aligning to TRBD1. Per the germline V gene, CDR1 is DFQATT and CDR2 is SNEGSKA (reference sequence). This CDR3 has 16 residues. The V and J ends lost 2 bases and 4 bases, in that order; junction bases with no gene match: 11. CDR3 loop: CSARNRGGSENQPQHF. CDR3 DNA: TGCAGTGCTAGAAACAGGGGAGGGTCGGAGAATCAGCCCCAGCATTTT.

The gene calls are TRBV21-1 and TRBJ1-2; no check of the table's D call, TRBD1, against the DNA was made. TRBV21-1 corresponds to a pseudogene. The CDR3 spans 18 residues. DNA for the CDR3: TGTGCCAGCAGCAGCCAGCAGGGGGCCTATGCCCTCATCTATGGCTACACCTTC. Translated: CASSSQQGAYALIYGYTF.

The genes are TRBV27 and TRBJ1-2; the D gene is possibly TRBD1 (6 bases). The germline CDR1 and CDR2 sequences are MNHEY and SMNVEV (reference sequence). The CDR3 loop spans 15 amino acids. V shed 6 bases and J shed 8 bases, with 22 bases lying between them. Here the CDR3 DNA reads TGTGCCAGCAGCCCAGGGCGGACAGTCCTGGGAGGCTACACCTTC. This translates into CASSPGRTVLGGYTF.

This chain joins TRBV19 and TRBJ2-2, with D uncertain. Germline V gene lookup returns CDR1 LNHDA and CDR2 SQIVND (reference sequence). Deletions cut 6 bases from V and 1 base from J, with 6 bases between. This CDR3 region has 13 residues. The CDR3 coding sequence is TGTGCCAGTAGGTCTAGGAACACCGGGGAGCTGTTTTTT. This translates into CASRSRNTGELFF.

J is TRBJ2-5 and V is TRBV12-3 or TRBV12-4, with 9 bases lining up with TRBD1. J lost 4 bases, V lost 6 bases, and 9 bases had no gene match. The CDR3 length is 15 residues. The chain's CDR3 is CASSYRDRDGETQYF. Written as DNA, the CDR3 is TGTGCCAGCAGCTACCGGGACAGGGATGGAGAGACCCAGTACTTC.

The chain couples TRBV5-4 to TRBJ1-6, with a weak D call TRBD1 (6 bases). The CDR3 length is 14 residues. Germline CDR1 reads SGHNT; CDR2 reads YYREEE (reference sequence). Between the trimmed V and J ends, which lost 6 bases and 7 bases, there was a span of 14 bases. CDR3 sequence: CASNFRGGNSPLHF. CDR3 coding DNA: TGTGCCAGCAACTTCAGGGGCGGAAATTCACCCCTCCACTTT.

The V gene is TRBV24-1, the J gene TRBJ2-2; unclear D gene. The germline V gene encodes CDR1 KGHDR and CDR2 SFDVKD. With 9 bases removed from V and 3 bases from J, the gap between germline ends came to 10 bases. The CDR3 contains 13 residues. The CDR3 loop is CATASRDTGELFF. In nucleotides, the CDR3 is TGTGCCACCGCTTCCCGCGACACCGGGGAGCTGTTTTTT.

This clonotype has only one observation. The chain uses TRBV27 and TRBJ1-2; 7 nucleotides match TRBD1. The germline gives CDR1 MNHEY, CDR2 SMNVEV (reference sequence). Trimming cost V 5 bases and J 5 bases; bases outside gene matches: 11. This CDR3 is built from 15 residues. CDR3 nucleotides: TGTGCCAGCAGTGATACCGACAGGGCTCGGTATGGCTACACCTTC. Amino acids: CASSDTDRARYGYTF.

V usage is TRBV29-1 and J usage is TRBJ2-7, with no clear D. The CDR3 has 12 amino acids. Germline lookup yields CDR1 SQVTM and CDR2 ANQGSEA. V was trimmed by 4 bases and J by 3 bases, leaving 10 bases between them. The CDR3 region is CSVGAEDYEQYF. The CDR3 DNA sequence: TGCAGCGTTGGTGCAGAAGACTACGAGCAGTACTTC.

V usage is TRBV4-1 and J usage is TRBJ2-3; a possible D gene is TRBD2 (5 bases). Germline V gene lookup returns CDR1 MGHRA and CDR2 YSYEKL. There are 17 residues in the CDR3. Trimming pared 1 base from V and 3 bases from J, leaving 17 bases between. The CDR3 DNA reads TGCGCCAGCAGCCAAGGACCTTCAGCGGCGAAGACAGATACGCAGTATTTT. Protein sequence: CASSQGPSAAKTDTQYF.

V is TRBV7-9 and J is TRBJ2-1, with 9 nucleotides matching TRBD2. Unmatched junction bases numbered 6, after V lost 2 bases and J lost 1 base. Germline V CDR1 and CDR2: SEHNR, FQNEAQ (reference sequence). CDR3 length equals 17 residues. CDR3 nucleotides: TGTGCCAGCAGCTTACCCGGACTAGCGCTATCCTACAATGAGCAGTTCTTC. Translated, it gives CASSLPGLALSYNEQFF. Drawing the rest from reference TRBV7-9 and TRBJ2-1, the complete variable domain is DTGVSQNPRHKITKRGQNVTFRCDPISEHNRLYWYRQTLGQGPEFLTYFQNEAQLEKSRLLSDRFSAERPKGSFSTLEIQRTEQGDSAMYLCASSLPGLALSYNEQFFGPGTRLTVL.

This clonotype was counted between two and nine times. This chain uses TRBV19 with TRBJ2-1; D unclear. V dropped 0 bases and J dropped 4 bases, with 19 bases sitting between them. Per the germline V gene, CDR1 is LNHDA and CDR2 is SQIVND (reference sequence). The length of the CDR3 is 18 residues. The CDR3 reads CASSIDHLPGRLYNEQFF. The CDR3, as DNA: TGTGCCAGTAGTATAGATCACCTCCCAGGACGGTTGTACAATGAGCAGTTCTTC. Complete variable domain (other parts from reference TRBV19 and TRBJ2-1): DGGITQSPKYLFRKEGQNVTLSCEQNLNHDAMYWYRQDPGQGLRLIYYSQIVNDFQKGDIAEGYSVSREKKESFPLTVTSAQKNPTAFYLCASSIDHLPGRLYNEQFFGPGTRLTVL.

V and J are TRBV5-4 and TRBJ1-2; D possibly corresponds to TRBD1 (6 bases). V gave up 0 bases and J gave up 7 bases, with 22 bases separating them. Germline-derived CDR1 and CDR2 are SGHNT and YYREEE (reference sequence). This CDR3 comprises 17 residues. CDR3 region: CASSLASFPRGKGGYTF. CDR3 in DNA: TGTGCCAGCAGCTTGGCCTCTTTTCCCAGGGGAAAAGGTGGCTACACCTTC.

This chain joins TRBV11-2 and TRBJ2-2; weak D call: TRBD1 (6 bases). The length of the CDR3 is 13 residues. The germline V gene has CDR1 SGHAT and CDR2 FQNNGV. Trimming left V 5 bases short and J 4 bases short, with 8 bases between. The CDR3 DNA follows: TGTGCCAGCAGCACAGGGTCCACCGGGGAGCTGTTTTTT. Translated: CASSTGSTGELFF.

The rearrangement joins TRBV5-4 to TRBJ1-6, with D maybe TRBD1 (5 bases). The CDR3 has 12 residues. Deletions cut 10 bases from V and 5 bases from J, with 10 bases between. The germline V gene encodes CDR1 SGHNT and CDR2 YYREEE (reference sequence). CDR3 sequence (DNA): TGTGCCTGCGGGACGGATAATTCACCCCTCCACTTT. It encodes CACGTDNSPLHF.

This CDR3 is CASSPTGTYNEKLFF. CDR3 bases: TGTGCCAGCAGTCCTACCGGGACGTACAATGAAAAACTGTTTTTT. J is TRBJ1-4 and V is TRBV12-3 or TRBV12-4, with D possibly being TRBD1 (5 bases). This CDR3 is built from 15 residues. V was shortened by 5 bases and J by 5 bases, with 15 bases between the two germline ends.